This TCR beta chain comes out of a study of blood T cell repertoires in COVID-19. Germline V lookup: CDR1 MNHEY, CDR2 SMNVEV (reference sequence). V was cut by 2 bases and J by 10 bases, with 27 bases left in between. CDR3 length equals 18 residues. Using immunoSEQ multiplex PCR, the repertoire was profiled, and TCRdb retains in-frame clones only, with some absent. This table holds 450,000 or so clones, around 90% found once. This TCR came from a man aged 18 to 29 with COVID-19, enrolled during active disease. The sequenced sample consisted of peripheral blood. This sequence joins TRBV27 and TRBJ2-1; D may be TRBD2 (7 bases). This CDR3 is CASSLGTVGGGLWREQFF. CDR3 nucleotides: TGTGCCAGCAGTTTAGGGACTGTAGGGGGAGGGCTATGGCGGGAGCAGTTCTTC.